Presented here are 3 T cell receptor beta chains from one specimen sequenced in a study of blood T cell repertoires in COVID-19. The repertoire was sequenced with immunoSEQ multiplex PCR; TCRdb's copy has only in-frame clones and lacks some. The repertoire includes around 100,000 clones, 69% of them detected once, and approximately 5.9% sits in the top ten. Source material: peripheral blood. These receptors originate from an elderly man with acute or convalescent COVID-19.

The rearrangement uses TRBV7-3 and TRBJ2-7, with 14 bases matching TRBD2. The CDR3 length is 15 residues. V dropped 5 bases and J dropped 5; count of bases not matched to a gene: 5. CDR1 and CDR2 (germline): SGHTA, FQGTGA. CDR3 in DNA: TGTGCCAGCAGCACAGGGACTAGCGGGAGCCACGAGCAGTACTTC. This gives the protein CASSTGTSGSHEQYF. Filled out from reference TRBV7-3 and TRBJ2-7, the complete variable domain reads GAGVSQTPSNKVTEKGKYVELRCDPISGHTALYWYRQSLGQGPEFLIYFQGTGAADDSGLPNDRFFAVRPEGSVSTLKIQRTERGDSAVYLCASSTGTSGSHEQYFGPGTRLTVT.

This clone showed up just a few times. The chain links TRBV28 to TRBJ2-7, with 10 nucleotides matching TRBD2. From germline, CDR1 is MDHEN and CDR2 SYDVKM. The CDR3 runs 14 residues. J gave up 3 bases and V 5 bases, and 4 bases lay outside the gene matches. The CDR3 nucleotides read TGTGCCAGCAGTCCAGCGGGAGGGGACTACGAGCAGTACTTC. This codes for CASSPAGGDYEQYF.

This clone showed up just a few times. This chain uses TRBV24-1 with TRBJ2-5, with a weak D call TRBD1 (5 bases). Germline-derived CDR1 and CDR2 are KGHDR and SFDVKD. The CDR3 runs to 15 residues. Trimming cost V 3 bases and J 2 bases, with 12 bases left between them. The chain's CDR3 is CATSDPEAGQETQYF. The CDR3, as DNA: TGTGCCACCAGTGATCCAGAGGCAGGGCAAGAGACCCAGTACTTC.